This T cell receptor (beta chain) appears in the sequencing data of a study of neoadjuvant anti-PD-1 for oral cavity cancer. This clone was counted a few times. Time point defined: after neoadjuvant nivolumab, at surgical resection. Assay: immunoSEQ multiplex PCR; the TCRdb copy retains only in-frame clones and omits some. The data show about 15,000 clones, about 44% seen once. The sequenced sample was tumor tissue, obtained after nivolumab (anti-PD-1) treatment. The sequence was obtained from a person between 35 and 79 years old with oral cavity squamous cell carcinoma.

DNA of the CDR3: TGTGCCAGCAGTCCATCCCTTCTAGCGGGGGCTCGGGGAGATACGCAGTATTTT. This translates into CASSPSLLAGARGDTQYF. This chain links TRBV27 with TRBJ2-3; the match to TRBD2 covers 10 bases. Germline loops: CDR1 MNHEY, CDR2 SMNVEV (reference sequence). J was trimmed by 5 bases and V by 5 bases; bases with no gene match: 16. The CDR3 runs to 18 residues.